A selection of T cell receptor beta chains follows, all from one sample in a study of PD-1 blockade in classical Hodgkin lymphoma. Clones were sequenced by immunoSEQ multiplex PCR, and TCRdb holds only the in-frame ones, with some missing. Of about 60,000 clones listed, approximately 94% are singletons. The sample in question was peripheral blood mononuclear cells (PBMCs), obtained before the fourth cycle of nivolumab. All receptors come from a human donor with classical Hodgkin lymphoma. Each CDR3 is given with its conserved first and last residue. A D gene is named only where the DNA matches it firmly. Some rows mark clone size as missing; the rest say once, few, many or name a class of expanded clone.

J gene: TRBJ2-7; D gene: NA; V gene: TRBV5-1; clone size: NA; CDR3 protein: CASSRTYTEAYEQYF; CDR3 DNA: TGCGCCAGCAGCCGGACCTACACGGAAGCCTACGAGCAGTACTTC
J gene: TRBJ2-7; D gene: TRBD2; V gene: TRBV11-1; clone size: NA; CDR3 protein: CASSYASGSSYEQYF; CDR3 DNA: TGTGCCAGCAGCTATGCTAGCGGGAGCTCCTACGAGCAGTACTTC
J gene: TRBJ2-1; D gene: NA; V gene: TRBV2; clone size: NA; CDR3 protein: CASKGFNEQFF; CDR3 DNA: TGTGCCAGCAAGGGATTCAATGAGCAGTTCTTC
J gene: TRBJ2-1; D gene: NA; V gene: TRBV9; clone size: NA; CDR3 protein: CASSSRGYHNEQFF; CDR3 DNA: TGTGCCAGCAGCTCTCGGGGTTACCACAATGAGCAGTTCTTC
J gene: TRBJ2-2; D gene: NA; V gene: TRBV7-9; clone size: NA; CDR3 protein: CASSLRSRERYTGELFF; CDR3 DNA: TGTGCCAGCAGCTTACGGTCTCGGGAGCGATACACCGGGGAGCTGTTTTTT
J gene: TRBJ2-7; D gene: NA; V gene: TRBV4-2; clone size: NA; CDR3 protein: CASSQEGGTYSYEQYF; CDR3 DNA: TGTGCCAGCAGCCAAGAAGGGGGGACGTATTCCTACGAGCAGTACTTC
J gene: TRBJ2-5; D gene: TRBD2; V gene: TRBV11-2; clone size: NA; CDR3 protein: CASSLNSGGEETQYF; CDR3 DNA: TGTGCCAGCAGCTTAAATTCTGGGGGGGAAGAGACCCAGTACTTC
J gene: TRBJ1-4; D gene: NA; V gene: TRBV7-6; clone size: NA; CDR3 protein: CASSPEAGGYEKLFF; CDR3 DNA: TGTGCCAGCAGCCCCGAGGCGGGGGGATATGAAAAACTGTTTTTT
J gene: TRBJ2-3; D gene: NA; V gene: TRBV7-6; clone size: once; CDR3 protein: CASSIGGGDTQYF; CDR3 DNA: TGTGCCAGCAGCATAGGGGGGGGAGATACGCAGTATTTT
J gene: TRBJ1-1; D gene: NA; V gene: TRBV11-2; clone size: NA; CDR3 protein: CASSLGRVGTEAFF; CDR3 DNA: TGTGCCAGCAGCTTAGGTAGGGTAGGGACTGAAGCTTTCTTT
J gene: TRBJ2-5; D gene: NA; V gene: TRBV4-1; clone size: NA; CDR3 protein: CASSQGQQETQYF; CDR3 DNA: TGCGCCAGCAGCCAAGGGCAGCAAGAGACCCAGTACTTC
J gene: TRBJ2-1; D gene: TRBD2; V gene: TRBV4-1; clone size: NA; CDR3 protein: CASSQDRIAGYNEQFF; CDR3 DNA: TGCGCCAGCAGCCAAGATCGGATAGCGGGGTACAATGAGCAGTTCTTC
J gene: TRBJ2-7; D gene: NA; V gene: TRBV13; clone size: NA; CDR3 protein: CASSSGRIYEQYF; CDR3 DNA: TGTGCCAGCAGCTCGGGACGGATCTACGAGCAGTACTTC
J gene: TRBJ2-7; D gene: TRBD1; V gene: TRBV7-6; clone size: once; CDR3 protein: CASSEGQEISYEQYF; CDR3 DNA: TGTGCCAGCAGCGAGGGACAGGAGATCTCCTACGAGCAGTACTTC
J gene: TRBJ2-7; D gene: NA; V gene: TRBV2; clone size: NA; CDR3 protein: CASSERGTTYEQYF; CDR3 DNA: TGTGCCAGCAGTGAACGAGGTACGACCTACGAGCAGTACTTC
J gene: TRBJ2-1; D gene: TRBD2; V gene: TRBV10-3; clone size: NA; CDR3 protein: CAISEAIAGAYNEQFF; CDR3 DNA: TGTGCCATCAGTGAAGCTATAGCGGGCGCTTACAATGAGCAGTTCTTC
J gene: TRBJ2-5; D gene: NA; V gene: TRBV7-9; clone size: NA; CDR3 protein: CASSPTWAKESETQYF; CDR3 DNA: TGTGCCAGCAGCCCGACGTGGGCTAAGGAATCGGAGACCCAGTACTTC
J gene: TRBJ2-7; D gene: NA; V gene: TRBV9; clone size: NA; CDR3 protein: CASSVDLGTYEQYF; CDR3 DNA: TGTGCCAGCAGCGTAGATTTAGGGACCTACGAGCAGTACTTC
J gene: TRBJ2-7; D gene: NA; V gene: TRBV2; clone size: NA; CDR3 protein: CASSERITYEQYF; CDR3 DNA: TGTGCCAGCAGTGAAAGGATTACCTACGAGCAGTACTTC
J gene: TRBJ1-5; D gene: NA; V gene: TRBV5-1; clone size: NA; CDR3 protein: CASSRDGNQPQHF; CDR3 DNA: TGCGCCAGCAGCCGAGACGGGAATCAGCCCCAGCATTTT
J gene: TRBJ1-2; D gene: NA; V gene: TRBV9; clone size: NA; CDR3 protein: CASSVEARGNYGYTF; CDR3 DNA: TGTGCCAGCAGCGTAGAGGCCAGGGGTAACTATGGCTACACCTTC
J gene: TRBJ1-2; D gene: TRBD1; V gene: TRBV5-5; clone size: once; CDR3 protein: CASSGGTGANYGYTF; CDR3 DNA: TGTGCCAGCAGCGGCGGGACAGGAGCTAACTATGGCTACACCTTC
J gene: TRBJ1-4; D gene: NA; V gene: TRBV15; clone size: NA; CDR3 protein: CATSGTPATNEKLFF; CDR3 DNA: TGTGCCACCAGCGGGACTCCCGCAACTAATGAAAAACTGTTTTTT
J gene: TRBJ1-2; D gene: TRBD1; V gene: TRBV28; clone size: NA; CDR3 protein: CASTLPRTGGHYGYTF; CDR3 DNA: TGTGCCAGCACCTTACCCCGGACAGGGGGTCACTATGGCTACACCTTC
J gene: TRBJ2-7; D gene: TRBD1; V gene: TRBV6-5; clone size: NA; CDR3 protein: CASSLQGARVGEQYF; CDR3 DNA: TGTGCCAGCAGTTTACAGGGGGCGAGGGTCGGCGAGCAGTACTTC
J gene: TRBJ2-1; D gene: TRBD2; V gene: TRBV19; clone size: NA; CDR3 protein: CASSAASGGYNEQFF; CDR3 DNA: TGTGCCAGTAGTGCCGCTAGCGGGGGTTACAATGAGCAGTTCTTC
J gene: TRBJ2-7; D gene: TRBD1; V gene: TRBV4-1; clone size: NA; CDR3 protein: CASSQGGAGTGSYEQYF; CDR3 DNA: TGCGCCAGCAGCCAGGGAGGTGCCGGGACAGGGTCCTACGAGCAGTACTTC
J gene: TRBJ2-1; D gene: TRBD2; V gene: TRBV4-1; clone size: NA; CDR3 protein: CASSQVSSGMGEQFF; CDR3 DNA: TGCGCCAGCAGCCAAGTGTCCAGCGGGATGGGTGAGCAGTTCTTC
J gene: TRBJ2-1; D gene: TRBD2; V gene: TRBV9; clone size: NA; CDR3 protein: CASSVGLAGGNEQFF; CDR3 DNA: TGTGCCAGCAGCGTAGGACTAGCGGGGGGTAATGAGCAGTTCTTC
J gene: TRBJ1-1; D gene: NA; V gene: TRBV9; clone size: NA; CDR3 protein: CASSVGMMGEVGTEAFF; CDR3 DNA: TGTGCCAGCAGCGTAGGAATGATGGGAGAAGTGGGCACTGAAGCTTTCTTT
J gene: TRBJ2-7; D gene: NA; V gene: TRBV28; clone size: NA; CDR3 protein: CASRTGGGGSQYF; CDR3 DNA: TGTGCCAGCAGAACAGGGGGGGGAGGCTCGCAGTACTTC
J gene: TRBJ1-4; D gene: TRBD1; V gene: TRBV28; clone size: NA; CDR3 protein: CASNHDPGTGYEKLFF; CDR3 DNA: TGTGCCAGCAATCATGACCCCGGGACAGGGTATGAAAAACTGTTTTTT
J gene: TRBJ2-2; D gene: TRBD1; V gene: TRBV6-1; clone size: NA; CDR3 protein: CASSGQGFGSFTGELFF; CDR3 DNA: TGTGCCAGCAGTGGACAGGGTTTTGGTTCGTTCACCGGGGAGCTGTTTTTT
J gene: TRBJ1-4; D gene: NA; V gene: TRBV10-2; clone size: NA; CDR3 protein: CASTGDRENLEKLFF; CDR3 DNA: TGCGCCAGCACCGGGGACCGGGAAAACCTTGAAAAACTGTTTTTT